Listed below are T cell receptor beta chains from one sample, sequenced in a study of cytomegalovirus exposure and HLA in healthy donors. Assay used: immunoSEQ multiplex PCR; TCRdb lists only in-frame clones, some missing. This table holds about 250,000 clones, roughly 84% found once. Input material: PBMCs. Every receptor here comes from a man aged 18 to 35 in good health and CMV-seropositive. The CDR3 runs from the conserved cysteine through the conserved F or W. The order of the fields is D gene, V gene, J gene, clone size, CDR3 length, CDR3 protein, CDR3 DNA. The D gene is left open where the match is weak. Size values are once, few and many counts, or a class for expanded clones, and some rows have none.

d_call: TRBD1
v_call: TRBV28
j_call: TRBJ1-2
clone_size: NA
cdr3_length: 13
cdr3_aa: CAARTDRVDGYTF
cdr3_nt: TGTGCCGCAAGAACCGACAGGGTCGATGGCTACACCTTC

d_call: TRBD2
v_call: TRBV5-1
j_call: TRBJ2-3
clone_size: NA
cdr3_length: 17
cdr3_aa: CASSLMGLAGATDTQYF
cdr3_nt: TGCGCCAGCAGCTTAATGGGACTAGCGGGAGCCACAGATACGCAGTATTTT

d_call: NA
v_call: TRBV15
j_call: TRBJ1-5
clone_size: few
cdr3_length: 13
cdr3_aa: CATSRVSRQPQHF
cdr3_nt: TGTGCCACCAGCAGGGTTTCTAGGCAGCCCCAGCATTTT

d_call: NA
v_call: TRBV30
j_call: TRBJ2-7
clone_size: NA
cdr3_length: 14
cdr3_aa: CAWRRTALSYEQYF
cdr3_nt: TGTGCCTGGAGGCGGACAGCCCTATCCTACGAGCAGTACTTC

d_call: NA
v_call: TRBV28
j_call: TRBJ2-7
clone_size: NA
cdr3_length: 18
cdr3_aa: CASSFLVGAGRRPYEQYF
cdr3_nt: TGTGCCAGCAGTTTTCTCGTGGGGGCGGGGAGGCGCCCCTACGAGCAGTACTTC

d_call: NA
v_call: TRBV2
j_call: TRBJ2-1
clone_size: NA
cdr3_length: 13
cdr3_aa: CASSGQSYNEQFF
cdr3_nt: TGTGCCAGCAGCGGACAGTCCTACAATGAGCAGTTCTTC

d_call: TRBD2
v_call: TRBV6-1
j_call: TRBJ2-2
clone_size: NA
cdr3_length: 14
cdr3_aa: CASRELAYTGELFF
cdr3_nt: TGTGCCAGCAGAGAACTAGCGTACACCGGGGAGCTGTTTTTT

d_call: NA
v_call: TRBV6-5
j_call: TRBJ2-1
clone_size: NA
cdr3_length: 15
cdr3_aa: CASRLQLSSYNEQFF
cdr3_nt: TGTGCCAGCAGACTACAGCTGAGCTCCTACAATGAGCAGTTCTTC

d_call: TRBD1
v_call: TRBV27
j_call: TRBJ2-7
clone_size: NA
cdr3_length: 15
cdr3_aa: CASSLLDRDFAEQYF
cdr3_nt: TGTGCCAGCAGTTTACTGGACAGGGATTTTGCCGAGCAGTACTTC

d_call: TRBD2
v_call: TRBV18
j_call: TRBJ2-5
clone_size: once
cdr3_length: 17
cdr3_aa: CASSEGLAGVGGETQYF
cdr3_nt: TGTGCCAGCTCAGAGGGACTAGCGGGAGTAGGTGGAGAGACCCAGTACTTC

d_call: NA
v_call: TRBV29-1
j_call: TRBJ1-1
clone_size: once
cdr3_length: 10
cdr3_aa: CSVEGNEAFF
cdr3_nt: TGCAGCGTTGAAGGGAATGAAGCTTTCTTT

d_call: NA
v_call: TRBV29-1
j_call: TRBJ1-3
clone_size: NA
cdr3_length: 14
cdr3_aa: CSVVDNSAGNTIYF
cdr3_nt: TGCAGCGTTGTGGACAATTCTGCTGGAAACACCATATATTTT

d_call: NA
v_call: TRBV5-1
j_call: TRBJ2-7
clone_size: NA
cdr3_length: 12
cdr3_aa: CASSFHSREQYF
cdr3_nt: TGCGCCAGCAGCTTTCACAGTCGGGAGCAGTACTTC

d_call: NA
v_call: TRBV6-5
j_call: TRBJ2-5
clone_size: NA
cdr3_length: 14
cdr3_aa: CASSYGHDRETQYF
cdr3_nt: TGTGCCAGCAGTTACGGGCATGATCGAGAGACCCAGTACTTC

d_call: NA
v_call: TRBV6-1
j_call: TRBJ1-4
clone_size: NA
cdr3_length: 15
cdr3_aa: CASRERPQGNEKLFF
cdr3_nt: TGTGCCAGCAGAGAACGACCCCAGGGTAATGAAAAACTGTTTTTT

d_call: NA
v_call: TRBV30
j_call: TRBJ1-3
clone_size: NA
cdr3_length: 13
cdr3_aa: CAWSRGSRNTIYF
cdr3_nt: TGTGCCTGGAGTCGCGGCTCCCGAAACACCATATATTTT

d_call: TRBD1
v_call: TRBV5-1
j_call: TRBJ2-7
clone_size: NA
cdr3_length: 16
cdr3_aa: CASSLGGTGVSYEQYF
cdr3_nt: TGCGCCAGCAGCTTGGGAGGGACAGGGGTGTCCTACGAGCAGTACTTC

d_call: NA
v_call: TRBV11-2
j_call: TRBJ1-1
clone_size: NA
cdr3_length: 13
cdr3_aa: CASSPRRGGEAFF
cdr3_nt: TGTGCCAGCAGCCCGAGAAGAGGGGGGGAAGCTTTCTTT

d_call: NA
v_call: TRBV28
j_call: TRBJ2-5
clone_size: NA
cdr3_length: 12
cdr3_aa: CASGVGGETQYF
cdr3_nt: TGTGCCAGCGGAGTGGGGGGAGAGACCCAGTACTTC

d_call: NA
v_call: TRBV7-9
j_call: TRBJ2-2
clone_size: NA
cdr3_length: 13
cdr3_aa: CASSLLGTGELFF
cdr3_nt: TGTGCCAGCAGCTTACTAGGCACCGGGGAGCTGTTTTTT

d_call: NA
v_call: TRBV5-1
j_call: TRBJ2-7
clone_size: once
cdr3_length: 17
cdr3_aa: CASSFRPGGVSSYEQYF
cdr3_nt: TGCGCCAGCAGCTTCCGCCCTGGGGGCGTCAGCTCCTACGAGCAGTACTTC

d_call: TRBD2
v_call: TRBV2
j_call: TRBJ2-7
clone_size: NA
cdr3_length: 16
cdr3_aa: CASSETRERSSYEQYF
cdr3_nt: TGTGCCAGCAGTGAAACGCGGGAGAGGAGCTCCTACGAGCAGTACTTC

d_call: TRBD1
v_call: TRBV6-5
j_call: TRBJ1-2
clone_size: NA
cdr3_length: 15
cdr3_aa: CASTQGQGASYGYTF
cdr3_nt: TGTGCCAGCACCCAGGGACAGGGGGCCTCCTATGGCTACACCTTC

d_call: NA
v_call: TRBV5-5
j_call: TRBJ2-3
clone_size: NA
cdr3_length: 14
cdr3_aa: CASILWGDTDTQYF
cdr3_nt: TGTGCCAGCATCCTTTGGGGGGACACAGATACGCAGTATTTT

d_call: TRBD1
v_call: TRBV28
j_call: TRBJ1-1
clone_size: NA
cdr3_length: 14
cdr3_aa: CASTGGDRGPEAFF
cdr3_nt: TGTGCCAGCACTGGCGGGGACAGGGGGCCTGAAGCTTTCTTT